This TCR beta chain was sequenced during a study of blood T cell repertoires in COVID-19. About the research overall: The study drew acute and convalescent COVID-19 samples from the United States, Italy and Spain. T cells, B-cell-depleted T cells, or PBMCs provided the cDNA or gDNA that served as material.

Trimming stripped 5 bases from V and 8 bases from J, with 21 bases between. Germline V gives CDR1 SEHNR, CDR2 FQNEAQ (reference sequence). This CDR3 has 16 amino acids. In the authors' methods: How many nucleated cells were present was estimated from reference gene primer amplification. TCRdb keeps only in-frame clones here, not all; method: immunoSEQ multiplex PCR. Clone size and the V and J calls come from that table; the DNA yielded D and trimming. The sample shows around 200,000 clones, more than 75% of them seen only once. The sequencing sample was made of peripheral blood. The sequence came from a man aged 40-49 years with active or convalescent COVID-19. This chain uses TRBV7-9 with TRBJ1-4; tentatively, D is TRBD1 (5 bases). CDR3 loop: CASSKRLQGGNEKLFF. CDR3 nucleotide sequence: TGTGCCAGCAGCAAAAGGCTCCAGGGAGGTAACGAAAAACTGTTTTTT.